The text below deals with one TCR beta chain. The CDR3 is 16 amino acids. V was shortened by 6 bases and J by 3 bases, with 20 bases between the two germline ends. CDR1 and CDR2 (germline): MNHEY, SMNVEV (reference sequence). The data derive from a study of blood T cell repertoires in COVID-19. In the study overall: In each case, the material was cDNA or gDNA derived from T cells, B-cell-depleted T cells, or PBMCs.

Per the authors' pipeline: Scientists estimated how many nucleated cells there were by amplifying reference gene primers. Sequenced by immunoSEQ multiplex PCR; TCRdb stores in-frame clones only, minus some. That table supplies the V and J calls and clone size; D and trimming were determined from the DNA. The sample has about 110,000 clones; about 85% are singletons. Sequencing used peripheral blood. The rearrangement links TRBV27 to TRBJ1-2, with D possibly being TRBD1 (5 bases). The sequence was collected from a man aged 40-50 years with acute or convalescent COVID-19. CDR3 amino acids: CASRPRGNSRYYGYTF. CDR3 DNA sequence: TGTGCCAGCAGACCCCGGGGGAACAGCCGTTACTATGGCTACACCTTC.